Included here is one T cell receptor (beta chain) sequence, with context. Profiled with immunoSEQ multiplex PCR; TCRdb holds only in-frame clones, not every one. The repertoire holds about 400,000 clones, with 95% as singletons. These data originate in a study of shared T cell receptors in the human thymus. Germline-derived CDR1 and CDR2 are SGHVT and SQSDAQ. Losses at the gene ends were 6 bases for V and 0 bases for J; bases not matched to a gene: 16. The CDR3 consists of 19 residues. Sequencing input: thymocytes. This clonotype originated in a human donor. The chain carries TRBV7-4 and TRBJ1-5; 8 positions agree with TRBD1. In DNA, the CDR3 is TGTGCCAGCAGGGGACAGGTCGACGCCAGCCCCTATAGCAATCAGCCCCAGCATTTT. Residues: CASRGQVDASPYSNQPQHF.